Given below is one TCR beta chain in context. TCRdb reprocessed the reads via MiXCR and lists one record per CDR3 protein. The repertoire consists of about 680,000 distinct CDR3 sequences, with 20% to 30% occurring once and the leading ten covering around 8%. The data were obtained in a study of T cell repertoires in cytomegalovirus infection. The overall study: A matching HLA type, together with CMV infection, was signaled by public TCR beta signatures.

Germline V gene data show CDR1 as MGHRA and CDR2 as YSYEKL. This CDR3 contains 15 residues. V gave up 2 bases and J gave up 4 bases; unmatched junction bases: 7. This rearrangement joins TRBV4-1 to TRBJ1-2; 7 positions agree with TRBD1. The sequenced sample was CD8+ T cells from PBMCs. This receptor was identified in a human donor in good health (CMV status not recorded). Some clones in this sample may be carry-over from other donors' samples. The CDR3 loop is CASSQLTGAPYGYTF. The CDR3 bases are TGCGCCAGCAGCCAATTAACAGGGGCGCCCTATGGCTACACCTTC.